This T cell receptor (beta chain) was recorded in a study of T cells in Graves' hyperthyroidism and ophthalmopathy. Per the germline V gene, CDR1 is SGHTA and CDR2 is FQGNSA. The J segment lost 14 bases and the V segment lost 4 bases, leaving 10 bases of the junction unmatched. The length of the CDR3 is 15 residues. The CDR3 regions of TCR beta were amplified from RNA transcripts. Carried out on the TCR CDR3, a first-round RT-PCR used the HTBI primer set. Using its own MiXCR run on the multiplex PCR reads, TCRdb lists one record per CDR3 protein. Of 450,000 to 650,000 distinct CDR3 sequences in the sample, 14% were seen once.

The TCR originated in a woman aged 18-29 years with Graves' ophthalmopathy. The specimen sequenced was blood. The V and J genes are TRBV7-2 and TRBJ2-1; 14 bases are shared with TRBD2. CDR3 region: CASSSKGTSGGAEFF. The CDR3 nucleotides read TGTGCCAGCAGCTCGAAAGGGACTAGCGGGGGAGCGGAGTTCTTC.